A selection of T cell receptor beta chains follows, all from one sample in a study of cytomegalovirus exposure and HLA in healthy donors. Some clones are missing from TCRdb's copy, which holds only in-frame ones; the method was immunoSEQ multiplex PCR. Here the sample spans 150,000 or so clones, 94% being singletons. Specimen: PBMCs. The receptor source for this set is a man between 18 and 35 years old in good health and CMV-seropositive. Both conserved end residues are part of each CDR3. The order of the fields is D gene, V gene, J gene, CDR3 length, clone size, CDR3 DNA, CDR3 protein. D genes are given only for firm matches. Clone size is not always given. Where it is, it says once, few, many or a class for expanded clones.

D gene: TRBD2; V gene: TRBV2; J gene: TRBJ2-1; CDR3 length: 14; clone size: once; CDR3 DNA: TGTGCCAGCTCTACTAGCGGAAAATACAATGAGCAGTTCTTC; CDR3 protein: CASSTSGKYNEQFF
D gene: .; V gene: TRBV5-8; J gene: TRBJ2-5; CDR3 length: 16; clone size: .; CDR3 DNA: TGTGCCAGCAGCTTGGGGTTCATTTCAGGGGAAGAGACCCAGTACTTC; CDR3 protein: CASSLGFISGEETQYF
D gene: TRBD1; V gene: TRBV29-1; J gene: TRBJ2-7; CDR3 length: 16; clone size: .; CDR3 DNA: TGCAGCGTTGAAGATTTTGGGACAGGGAGTGACTACGAGCAGTACTTC; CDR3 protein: CSVEDFGTGSDYEQYF
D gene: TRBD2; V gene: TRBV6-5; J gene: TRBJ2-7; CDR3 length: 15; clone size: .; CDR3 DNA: TGTGCCAGCTCCCCTGGTACTAGCGGGAGAGGCGAGCAGTACTTC; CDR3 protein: CASSPGTSGRGEQYF
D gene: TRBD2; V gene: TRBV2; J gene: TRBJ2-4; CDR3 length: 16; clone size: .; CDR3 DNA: TGTGCCAGCAGTCCTCGGACTAGCTGGGCCAAAAACATTCAGTACTTC; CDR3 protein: CASSPRTSWAKNIQYF
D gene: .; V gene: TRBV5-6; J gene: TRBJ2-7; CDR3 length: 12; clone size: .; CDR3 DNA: TGTGCCAGCAGCTTAGGACAGTACGAGCAGTACTTC; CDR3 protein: CASSLGQYEQYF
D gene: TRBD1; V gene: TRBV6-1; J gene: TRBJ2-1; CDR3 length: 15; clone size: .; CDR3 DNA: TGTGCCAGCAGTGGATGGACAGGGACCGTCAATGAGCAGTTCTTC; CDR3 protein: CASSGWTGTVNEQFF
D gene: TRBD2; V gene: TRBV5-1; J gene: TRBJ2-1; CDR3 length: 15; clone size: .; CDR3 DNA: TGCGCCAGCAGCTTGACAAGCGGGAGGGCCATTGAGCAGTTCTTC; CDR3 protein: CASSLTSGRAIEQFF
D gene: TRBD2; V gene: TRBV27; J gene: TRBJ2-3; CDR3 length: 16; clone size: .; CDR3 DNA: TGTGCCAGCAGTCCAAGGACTAGCAAACTGCTAGATACGCAGTATTTT; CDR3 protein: CASSPRTSKLLDTQYF
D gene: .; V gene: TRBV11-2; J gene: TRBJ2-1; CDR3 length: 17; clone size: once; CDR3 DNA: TGTGCCAGCAGCTTACAACCTCCGGGACAGCGGGCAGGTGAGCAGTTCTTC; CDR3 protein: CASSLQPPGQRAGEQFF
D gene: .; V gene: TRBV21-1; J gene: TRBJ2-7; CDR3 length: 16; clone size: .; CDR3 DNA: TGTGCCAGCAGCAAAGCCGTTGACACCTATCCCTACGAGCAGTACTTC; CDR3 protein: CASSKAVDTYPYEQYF
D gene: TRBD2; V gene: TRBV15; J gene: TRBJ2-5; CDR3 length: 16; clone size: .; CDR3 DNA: TGTGCCACCAGCAGAGATCCTAGCGGGAGTGGTGAGACCCAGTACTTC; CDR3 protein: CATSRDPSGSGETQYF
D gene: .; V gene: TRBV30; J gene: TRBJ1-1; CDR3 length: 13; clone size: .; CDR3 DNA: TGTGCCTGGCAGGGCGGAGGGCACCCTGAAGCTTTCTTT; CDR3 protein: CAWQGGGHPEAFF
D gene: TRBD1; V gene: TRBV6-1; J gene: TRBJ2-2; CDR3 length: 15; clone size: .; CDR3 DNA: TGTGCCAGCAGTCCGGACAGGGCGGACACCGGGGAGCTGTTTTTT; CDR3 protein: CASSPDRADTGELFF
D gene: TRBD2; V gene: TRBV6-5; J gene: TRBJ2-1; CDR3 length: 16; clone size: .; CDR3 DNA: TGTGCCAGCAGTTACGAGGGACTAGCGGGTTACAATGAGCAGTTCTTC; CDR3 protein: CASSYEGLAGYNEQFF
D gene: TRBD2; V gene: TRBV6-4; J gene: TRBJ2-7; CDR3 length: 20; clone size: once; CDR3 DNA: TGTGCCAGCAAAGCCCTCGGGACTAGCGGGAGGACCTCCTCAGACCACGAGCAGTACTTC; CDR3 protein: CASKALGTSGRTSSDHEQYF
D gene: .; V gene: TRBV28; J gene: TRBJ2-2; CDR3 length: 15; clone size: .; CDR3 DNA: TGTGCCAGCAGATTCCAGACACTTCACACCGGGGAGCTGTTTTTT; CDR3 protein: CASRFQTLHTGELFF
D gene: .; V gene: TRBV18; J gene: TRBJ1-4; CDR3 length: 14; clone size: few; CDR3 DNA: TGTGCCAGCTCACCAGACAGAAGTTATGAAAAACTGTTTTTT; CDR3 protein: CASSPDRSYEKLFF
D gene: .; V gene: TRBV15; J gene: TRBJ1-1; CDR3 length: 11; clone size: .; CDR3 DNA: TGTGCCACCCGACAGTTGGCTGAAGCTTTCTTT; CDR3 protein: CATRQLAEAFF
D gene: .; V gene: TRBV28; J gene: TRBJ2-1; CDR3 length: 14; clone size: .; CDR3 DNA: TGTGCCAGCAGTTTATTGGGGGCTTACAATGAGCAGTTCTTC; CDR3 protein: CASSLLGAYNEQFF
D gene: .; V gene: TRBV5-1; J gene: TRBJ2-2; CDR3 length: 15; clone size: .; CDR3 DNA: TGCGCCAGCAGCTTGGCGTCAGGGAATACCGGGGAGCTGTTTTTT; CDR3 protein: CASSLASGNTGELFF
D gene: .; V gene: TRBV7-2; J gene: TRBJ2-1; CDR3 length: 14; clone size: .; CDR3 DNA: TGTGCCAGCAGCTTAGGTGGGAGGTACAATGAGCAGTTCTTC; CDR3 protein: CASSLGGRYNEQFF
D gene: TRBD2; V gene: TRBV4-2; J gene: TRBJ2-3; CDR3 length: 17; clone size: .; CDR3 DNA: TGTGCCAGCTCTACGCTGACTAGCGGGAGTCGGTGGGGTACGCAGTATTTT; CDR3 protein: CASSTLTSGSRWGTQYF
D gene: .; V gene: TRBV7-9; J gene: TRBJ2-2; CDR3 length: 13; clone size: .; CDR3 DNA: TGTGCCAGCAGCCAGTTCCAGACCGGGGAGCTGTTTTTT; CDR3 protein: CASSQFQTGELFF
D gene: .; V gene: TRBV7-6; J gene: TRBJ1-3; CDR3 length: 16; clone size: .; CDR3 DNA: TGTGCCAGCAGCTTAGAACCCAGGTTCTCTGGAAACACCATATATTTT; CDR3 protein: CASSLEPRFSGNTIYF
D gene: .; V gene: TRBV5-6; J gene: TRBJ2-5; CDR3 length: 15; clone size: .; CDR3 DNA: TGTGCCAGCAGCTCCCCGTCGCGGTCGCAAGAGACCCAGTACTTC; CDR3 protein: CASSSPSRSQETQYF
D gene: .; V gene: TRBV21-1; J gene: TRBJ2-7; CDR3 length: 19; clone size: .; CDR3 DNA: TGTGCCAGCAGCAAAGGTGAGACTAGCGGGAGGTTCAGTTCCTACGAGCAGTACTTC; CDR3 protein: CASSKGETSGRFSSYEQYF
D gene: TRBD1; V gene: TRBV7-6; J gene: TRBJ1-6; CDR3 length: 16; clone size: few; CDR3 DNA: TGTGCCAGCAGCTTAGGGGACAGGGGGCGCGATTCACCCCTCCACTTT; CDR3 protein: CASSLGDRGRDSPLHF
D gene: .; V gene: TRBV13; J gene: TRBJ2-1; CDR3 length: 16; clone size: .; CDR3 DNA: TGTGCCAGCAGCTCCTCCCCGGGTAGCTCCGAGAATGAGCAGTTCTTC; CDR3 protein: CASSSSPGSSENEQFF
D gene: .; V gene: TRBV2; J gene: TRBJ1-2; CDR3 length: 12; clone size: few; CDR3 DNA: TGTGCCAGCACCAGACTCGAGGGAGGCTACACCTTC; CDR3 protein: CASTRLEGGYTF
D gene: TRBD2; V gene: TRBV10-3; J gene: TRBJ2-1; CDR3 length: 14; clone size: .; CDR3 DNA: TGTGCCATCGGGTCTAGCGGGGGTTACAATGAGCAGTTCTTC; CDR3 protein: CAIGSSGGYNEQFF
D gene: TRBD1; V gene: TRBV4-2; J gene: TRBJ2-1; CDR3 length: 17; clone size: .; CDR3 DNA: TGTGCCAGCAGCCAAGATCCGGACAGGGGATTTAGCTATGAGCAGTTCTTC; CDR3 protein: CASSQDPDRGFSYEQFF
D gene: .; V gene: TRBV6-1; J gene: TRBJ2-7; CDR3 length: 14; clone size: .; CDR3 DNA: TGTGCCAGCACCCTATTACAGGGACCGGGGGAGCAGTACTTC; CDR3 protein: CASTLLQGPGEQYF
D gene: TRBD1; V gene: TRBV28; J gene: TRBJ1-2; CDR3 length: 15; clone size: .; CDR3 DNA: TGTGCCAGCAGTGCCACCAGACAGGGGATCTATGGCTACACCTTC; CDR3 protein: CASSATRQGIYGYTF
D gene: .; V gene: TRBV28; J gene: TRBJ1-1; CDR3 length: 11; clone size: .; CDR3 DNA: TGTGCCAGCACAGGGAACACTGAAGCTTTCTTT; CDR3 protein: CASTGNTEAFF
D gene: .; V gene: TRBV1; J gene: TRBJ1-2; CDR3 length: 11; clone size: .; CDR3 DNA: TGCACCAGCAGCCACCGAGGTGGCTACACCTTC; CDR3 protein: CTSSHRGGYTF
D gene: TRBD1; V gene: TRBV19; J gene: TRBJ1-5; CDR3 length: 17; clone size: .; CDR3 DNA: TGTGCCAGTAGTATAGTCTCAGGGGGCAGAAGCAATCAGCCCCAGCATTTT; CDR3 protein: CASSIVSGGRSNQPQHF
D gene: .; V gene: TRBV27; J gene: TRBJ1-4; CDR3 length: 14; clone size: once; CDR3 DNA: TGTGCCAGCAGTTTATACAGGGAAAATGAAAAACTGTTTTTT; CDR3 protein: CASSLYRENEKLFF
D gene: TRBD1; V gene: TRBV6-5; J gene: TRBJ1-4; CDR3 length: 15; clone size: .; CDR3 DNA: TGTGCCAGCACCCGGACCGGGACAGTTAATGAAAAACTGTTTTTT; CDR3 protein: CASTRTGTVNEKLFF
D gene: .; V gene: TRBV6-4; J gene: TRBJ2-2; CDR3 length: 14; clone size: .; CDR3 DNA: TGTGCCAGCAGTGACTCATGGCGGGAAGGGGAGCTGTTTTTT; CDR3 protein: CASSDSWREGELFF
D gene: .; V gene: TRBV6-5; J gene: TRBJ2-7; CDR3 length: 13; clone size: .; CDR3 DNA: TGTGCCAGCAGCCAGGTGGGCTCCTACGAGCAGTACTTC; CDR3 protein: CASSQVGSYEQYF
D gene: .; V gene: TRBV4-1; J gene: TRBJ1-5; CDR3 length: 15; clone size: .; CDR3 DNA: TGCGCCAGCAGCCCGCAACCGGGGAGCAATCAGCCCCAGCATTTT; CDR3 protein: CASSPQPGSNQPQHF
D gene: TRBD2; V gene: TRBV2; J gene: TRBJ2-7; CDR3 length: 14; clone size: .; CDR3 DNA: TGTGCCAGCAGCCTAGCGGGAGTTCGGTACGAGCAGTACTTC; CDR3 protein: CASSLAGVRYEQYF
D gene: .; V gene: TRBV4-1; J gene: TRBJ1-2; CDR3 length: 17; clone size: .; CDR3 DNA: TGCGCCAGCAGCCTTAGGGGCCCGCTGAATCCCGCCTATGGCTACACCTTC; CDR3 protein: CASSLRGPLNPAYGYTF
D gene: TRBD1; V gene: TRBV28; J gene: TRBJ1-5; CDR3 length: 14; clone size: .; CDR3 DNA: TGTGCCAGCAGTCACTACAGGGGTAAACAGCCCCAGCATTTT; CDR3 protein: CASSHYRGKQPQHF
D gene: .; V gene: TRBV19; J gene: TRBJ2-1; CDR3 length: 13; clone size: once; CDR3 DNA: TGTGCCAGTAGTAACGGGGTGAACAATGAGCAGTTCTTC; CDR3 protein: CASSNGVNNEQFF
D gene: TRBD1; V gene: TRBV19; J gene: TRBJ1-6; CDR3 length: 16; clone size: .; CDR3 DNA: TGTGCCAGTAGTATTGAGGTGGGACAGGGAAATTCACCCCTCCACTTT; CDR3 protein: CASSIEVGQGNSPLHF
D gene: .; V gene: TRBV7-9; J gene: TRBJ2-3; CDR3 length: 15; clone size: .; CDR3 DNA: TGTGCCAGCAGCGAAACGGGGAGTGGTACAGATACGCAGTATTTT; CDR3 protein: CASSETGSGTDTQYF
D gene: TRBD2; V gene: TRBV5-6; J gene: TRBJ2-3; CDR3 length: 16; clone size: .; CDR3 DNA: TGTGCCAGCAGCTTGGTGGCTAGCGGGTTCACAGATACGCAGTATTTT; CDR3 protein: CASSLVASGFTDTQYF